What follows are 28 T cell receptor beta chains derived from one specimen sequenced in a study of cytomegalovirus exposure and HLA in healthy donors. The method was immunoSEQ multiplex PCR; TCRdb's version includes in-frame clones alone and lacks a portion of them. The table records about 170,000 clones, about 87% of them present only once. The sequenced sample was PBMCs. These receptors were obtained from a woman aged 30 to 39 in good health and CMV-seronegative.

The chain joins TRBV6-5 to TRBJ2-1, with 10 bases that match TRBD1. V dropped 4 bases and J dropped 6; count of bases not matched to a gene: 9. The CDR3 sequence is 16 residues long. Germline CDR1 reads MNHEY; CDR2 reads SVGAGI. This CDR3 reads CASSSYSGTGANEQFF. For the CDR3, the DNA is TGTGCCAGCAGTTCCTATTCCGGGACAGGGGCCAATGAGCAGTTCTTC.

As concerns this clone: The junction differs from germline at one of its ends, possibly a read error. V is TRBV6-1 and J is TRBJ2-5, with 10 bases matching TRBD1. Germline assignment: CDR1 MNHNS and CDR2 SASEGT. The CDR3 extends over 15 amino acids. The CDR3 loop is CASREDRGLQETQYF. CDR3 nucleotide sequence: TGTGCCAGCAGAGAAGACAGGGGGCTACAAGAGACCCAGTACTTC.

The chain couples TRBV27 to TRBJ1-6; D possibly corresponds to TRBD1 (5 bases). V lost 1 base and J lost 3, with 10 bases in between. The CDR3 spans 16 residues. Germline loops: CDR1 MNHEY, CDR2 SMNVEV (reference sequence). The CDR3 spells CASSLYPGDYNSPLHF. DNA of the CDR3: TGTGCCAGCAGTTTATATCCGGGGGACTATAATTCACCCCTCCACTTT.

This clone was detected only once. In DNA form, the CDR3 reads TGTGCCAGCAGCCAAGGAGACAGCAGGGGGCGATTTCAGCCCCAGCATTTT. As protein: CASSQGDSRGRFQPQHF. The V gene is TRBV16, the J gene TRBJ1-5; 8 nucleotides line up with TRBD1. Trimming took 2 bases from V and 6 from J; bases not matched to a gene: 12. Germline V CDR1 and CDR2: KGHSY, FQNENV. The CDR3 covers 17 residues.

V and J are TRBV4-1 and TRBJ1-3; D gene ambiguous. CDR1 is MGHRA and CDR2 is YSYEKL in the germline V gene. V was shortened by 5 bases and J by 2 bases, with 13 bases between the two germline ends. This CDR3 is 15 amino acids long. DNA of the CDR3: TGCGCCAGCAGCTCCTGGGAGGGCGCTGGAAACACCATATATTTT. Its translation is CASSSWEGAGNTIYF.

The rearrangement links TRBV9 to TRBJ2-1; 9 nucleotides match TRBD1. The CDR3 loop spans 15 amino acids. V lost 4 bases and J lost 5; bases outside the gene matches: 7. Germline CDR1 is SGDLS and CDR2 is YYNGEE. The CDR3 sequence is CASSPSGTGHNEQFF. CDR3 bases: TGTGCCAGCAGCCCCTCCGGGACAGGGCACAATGAGCAGTTCTTC. Drawing the rest from reference TRBV9 and TRBJ2-1, the complete variable domain is DSGVTQTPKHLITATGQRVTLRCSPRSGDLSVYWYQQSLDQGLQFLIQYYNGEERAKGNILERFSAQQFPDLHSELNLSSLELGDSALYFCASSPSGTGHNEQFFGPGTRLTVL.

This sequence joins TRBV10-2 and TRBJ2-7, with 10 bases identical to TRBD2. This CDR3 region has 14 residues. Per germline, CDR1 WSHSY and CDR2 SAAADI. Trimming took 8 bases from V and 5 from J; bases not matched to a gene: 9. The CDR3, as DNA: TGCGCCAGCGAGCTAGCGGGGGAGGTCCACGAGCAGTACTTC. Protein: CASELAGEVHEQYF.

The chain combines TRBV7-9 with TRBJ2-1; D is unclear. Germline CDR1 and CDR2: SEHNR and FQNEAQ (reference sequence). This CDR3 comprises 14 residues. V gave up 4 bases and J gave up 8 bases, with 15 bases separating them. The CDR3 bases are TGTGCCAGCAGCTCGTCTCGGGTAGTCCATGAGCAGTTCTTC. Residues: CASSSSRVVHEQFF.

The chain links TRBV5-6 to TRBJ2-7, with 12 bases aligning to TRBD2. There are 16 residues in the CDR3. J gave up 0 bases and V 4 bases, and 5 bases lay outside the gene matches. The germline CDR1 and CDR2 sequences are SGHDT and YYEEEE. The CDR3 loop is CASSPGTSGFSYEQYF. Written as DNA, the CDR3 is TGTGCCAGCAGCCCGGGGACTAGCGGGTTCTCCTACGAGCAGTACTTC.

J is TRBJ1-1 and V is TRBV5-6; 8 positions agree with TRBD1. Germline-derived CDR1 and CDR2 are SGHDT and YYEEEE. The trim removed 0 bases at V and 10 bases at J, leaving 2 bases unmatched. This CDR3 has 12 residues. Here the CDR3 DNA reads TGTGCCAGCAGCTTGGCAGACAGGGGAGCTTTCTTT. Protein sequence: CASSLADRGAFF.

The chain recombines TRBV6-6 with TRBJ1-2; 7 nucleotides align to TRBD1. This CDR3 contains 12 residues. The J segment lost 8 bases and the V segment lost 6 bases, leaving 6 bases of the junction unmatched. Germline CDR1 is MNHNY and CDR2 is SVGAGI (reference sequence). The CDR3 loop is CASRITGEGYTF. CDR3 bases: TGTGCCAGCAGGATTACAGGGGAAGGCTACACCTTC.

V usage is TRBV7-6 and J usage is TRBJ2-7; 8 nucleotides agree with TRBD1. Per the germline V gene, CDR1 is SGHVS and CDR2 is FNYEAQ. The CDR3 totals 15 residues. The V gene end was trimmed by 4 bases and the J gene end by 1 base; junction bases not matched to a gene: 6. CDR3 DNA sequence: TGTGCCAGCAGCTCGGGGACAGGTTCTTCCTACGAGCAGTACTTC. Protein product: CASSSGTGSSYEQYF.

The chain carries TRBV29-1 and TRBJ2-7; TRBD1 matches 9 bases. The CDR3 loop spans 15 amino acids. Germline trimming cut 6 bases from V and 3 bases from J; bases unmatched to any gene: 12. Germline V gives CDR1 SQVTM, CDR2 ANQGSEA. CDR3 nucleotide sequence: TGCAGCGTCGTGTTCAGTTTGGGACAGGGCTACGAGCAGTACTTC. Translating gives CSVVFSLGQGYEQYF.

The rearrangement links TRBV5-1 to TRBJ2-3; 12 bases align to TRBD2. Trimming at V came to 3 bases and at J to 4 bases, leaving 6 bases not matched to a gene. Germline V gene sequence: CDR1 SGHRS, CDR2 YFSETQ. The CDR3 is 16 amino acids. The CDR3 loop is CASSSPSGGGPDTQYF. The CDR3 DNA follows: TGCGCCAGCAGCTCCCCTAGCGGGGGGGGACCAGATACGCAGTATTTT. Full variable domain (outside the CDR3, taken from reference TRBV5-1 and TRBJ2-3): KAGVTQTPRYLIKTRGQQVTLSCSPISGHRSVSWYQQTPGQGLQFLFEYFSETQRNKGNFPGRFSGRQFSNSRSEMNVSTLELGDSALYLCASSSPSGGGPDTQYFGPGTRLTVL.

The gene calls are TRBV29-1 and TRBJ2-3; tentatively, D is TRBD2 (6 bases). CDR1 is SQVTM, CDR2 ANQGSEA, per germline. The CDR3 consists of 14 residues. V was pared by 1 base and J by 2 bases, with 10 bases between. This chain's CDR3 is CSVEGGAITDTQYF. CDR3 nucleotides: TGCAGCGTTGAAGGCGGGGCCATCACAGATACGCAGTATTTT.

V is TRBV4-1 and J is TRBJ2-2; possible D gene TRBD2, 6 bases. Germline V lookup: CDR1 MGHRA, CDR2 YSYEKL. V gave up 3 bases and J gave up 0 bases, with 17 bases separating them. The CDR3 sequence is 18 residues long. The CDR3 nucleotides read TGCGCCAGCAGCCAGAGTATGGGGACTCCAGCGAACACCGGGGAGCTGTTTTTT. As protein: CASSQSMGTPANTGELFF.

This chain uses TRBV7-2 with TRBJ2-5; 10 bases are shared with TRBD1. CDR3 length: 14 residues. Looked up from germline, CDR1 is SGHTA and CDR2 is FQGNSA. V gave up 5 bases and J gave up 5 bases; unmatched junction bases: 5. CDR3 DNA: TGTGCCAGCAGCCGGGACAGGGGAATCGAGACCCAGTACTTC. It encodes CASSRDRGIETQYF. Full variable domain (rest looked up from reference TRBV7-2 and TRBJ2-5): GAGVSQSPSNKVTEKGKDVELRCDPISGHTALYWYRQSLGQGLEFLIYFQGNSAPDKSGLPSDRFSAERTGGSVSTLTIQRTQQEDSAVYLCASSRDRGIETQYFGPGTRLLVL.

The chain couples TRBV7-9 to TRBJ1-6; 8 positions match TRBD1. The CDR3 sequence is 14 residues long. The V and J ends lost 4 bases and 7 bases, in that order; junction bases with no gene match: 3. CDR1 SEHNR and CDR2 FQNEAQ come from the germline V gene (reference sequence). CDR3 bases: TGTGCCAGCAGCTCAGGGGGCCGAAATTCACCCCTCCACTTT. Its protein is CASSSGGRNSPLHF.

The chain is built from TRBV6-1 and TRBJ1-3, with TRBD1 as a possible D gene (6 bases). Per the germline V gene, CDR1 is MNHNS and CDR2 is SASEGT. This CDR3 has 14 amino acids. V dropped 6 bases and J dropped 3 bases, with 12 bases sitting between them. The CDR3 region is CASRVDSFGNTIYF. The DNA for the CDR3 is TGTGCCAGCAGGGTGGACAGCTTTGGAAACACCATATATTTT.

V gene TRBV29-1 combines with J gene TRBJ2-5, with D tentatively TRBD2 (5 bases). CDR3 size: 15 residues. The V gene lost 1 base and the J gene lost 5 bases, with 17 bases spanning the gap. Germline CDR1 is SQVTM and CDR2 is ANQGSEA. CDR3 nucleotides: TGCAGCGTTGAAGGCGGGCCCGATTTAGTGGAGACCCAGTACTTC. Translated, it gives CSVEGGPDLVETQYF.

The chain has TRBV25-1 and TRBJ1-3, with D unclear. The CDR3 length is 13 residues. The V end was cut by 4 bases, the J end by 4 bases, with 8 bases between. The germline V gene encodes CDR1 MGHDK and CDR2 SYGVNS. CDR3 sequence: CASSVPGGNTIYF. In DNA form, the CDR3 reads TGTGCCAGCAGTGTACCGGGAGGAAACACCATATATTTT.

This clone has only a few counts. J is TRBJ1-5 and V is TRBV18, with D tentatively TRBD1 (5 bases). There are 13 residues in the CDR3. Trimming took 2 bases from V and 4 from J, leaving 6 bases between them. CDR1 KGHSH and CDR2 LQKENI come from the germline V gene. The CDR3 sequence: CASSPSGNQPQHF. In DNA form, the CDR3 reads TGTGCCAGCTCACCATCAGGGAATCAGCCCCAGCATTTT.

The V gene is TRBV6-6, the J gene TRBJ1-2, with 7 bases identical to TRBD1. In germline, CDR1 is MNHNY, CDR2 SVGAGI (reference sequence). V was clipped by 5 bases and J by 5 bases; unmatched bases: 8. The CDR3 sequence is 14 residues long. The chain's CDR3 is CASSHRDSLYGYTF. The CDR3 DNA reads TGTGCCAGCAGTCACCGGGACAGCCTGTATGGCTACACCTTC.

A few counts support this clone. V and J are TRBV7-8 and TRBJ1-2; 9 positions match TRBD1. V shed 4 bases and J 7 bases; nucleotides not matched to a gene: 10. The germline V gene has CDR1 SGHVS and CDR2 FQNEAQ. The CDR3 contains 15 residues. The CDR3 sequence is CASSSKQGAGVGYTF. The CDR3 DNA reads TGTGCCAGCAGCTCGAAACAGGGGGCTGGGGTTGGCTACACCTTC.

CDR3 DNA sequence: TGTGCCAGCAGCTTAGCAACAGGCCTCATCGGGGGCGAGCAGTACTTC. Translated, it gives CASSLATGLIGGEQYF. This chain joins TRBV13 and TRBJ2-7; a weak D match, TRBD2 (6 bases). In germline, CDR1 is PRHDT, CDR2 FYEKMQ (reference sequence). The CDR3 has 16 residues. V lost 1 base and J 6 bases, leaving 19 bases between the germline ends. Full variable domain (missing parts from reference TRBV13 and TRBJ2-7): AAGVIQSPRHLIKEKRETATLKCYPIPRHDTVYWYQQGPGQDPQFLISFYEKMQSDKGSIPDRFSAQQFSDYHSELNMSSLELGDSALYFCASSLATGLIGGEQYFGPGTRLTVT.

V usage is TRBV6-1 and J usage is TRBJ1-1; D call uncertain. This CDR3 spans 12 amino acids. V lost 5 bases, J lost 6 bases, and 10 bases lay in between. CDR1 MNHNS and CDR2 SASEGT come from the germline V gene. This CDR3 reads CASSKFLAEAFF. The CDR3 region has the DNA TGTGCCAGCAGTAAATTTCTCGCTGAAGCTTTCTTT.

The chain is built from TRBV19 and TRBJ1-1, with D uncertain. Germline CDR1 is LNHDA and CDR2 is SQIVND (reference sequence). The V end was cut by 8 bases, the J end by 4 bases, with 14 bases between. The CDR3 loop spans 13 amino acids. The CDR3: CASQWRAGTEAFF. The CDR3 DNA follows: TGTGCCAGTCAATGGAGGGCAGGCACTGAAGCTTTCTTT.

The chain couples TRBV5-8 to TRBJ1-6, with 8 bases fitting TRBD1. The CDR3 contains 15 residues. Trimming cost V 3 bases and J 7 bases; bases outside gene matches: 6. CDR1 and CDR2 from the germline V gene are SGHTS and YDEGEE. CDR3 residues: CASSWMTGENSPLHF. The CDR3 DNA is TGTGCCAGCAGCTGGATGACAGGGGAGAATTCACCCCTCCACTTT. Combining the CDR3 with reference TRBV5-8 and TRBJ1-6 gives the whole variable domain EAGVTQSPTHLIKTRGQQATLRCSPISGHTSVYWYQQALGLGLQFLLWYDEGEERNRGNFPPRFSGRQFPNYSSELNVNALELEDSALYLCASSWMTGENSPLHFGNGTRLTVT.